Listed here is a single T cell receptor (beta chain). Trimming removed 3 bases from V and 3 bases from J; junction bases left unmatched: 9. Germline values: CDR1 SQVTM, CDR2 ANQGSEA. The CDR3 spans 15 residues. The data were obtained in a study of blood T cell repertoires in COVID-19. Overall study: Samples representing acute and convalescent COVID-19 were sourced from the United States, Italy and Spain. T cells, B-cell-depleted T cells, or PBMCs supplied cDNA or gDNA.

Original methodology: For nucleated cells, counts were estimated from reference gene primer amplification. Using immunoSEQ multiplex PCR, the repertoire was profiled, and TCRdb retains in-frame clones only, with some absent. V and J calls and clone size are copied from that table; D and trimming were computed from the DNA. The top ten clones hold over 6.5% of a sample with nearly 25,000 clones, around 81% of them seen once. What was sequenced was peripheral blood. The chain combines TRBV29-1 with TRBJ2-3; 7 nucleotides match TRBD2. This receptor was obtained from a man aged 70 or older with acute or convalescent COVID-19. CDR3 bases: TGCAGCGTTGAGGGGTGGGCGGGAGCGACAGATACGCAGTATTTT. The encoded protein is CSVEGWAGATDTQYF.